Presented here are 22 T cell receptor beta chains from one specimen sequenced in a study of Ad26.COV2.S vaccination and SARS-CoV-2 variants. As for treatment: roughly 19 received Ad26.COV2.S at low or high dose, single or two shots; roughly five received placebo; per-sample allocation not given. Vaccine and placebo recipients were sampled on day 63 after the first injection. Measured with immunoSEQ multiplex PCR; TCRdb has only the in-frame clones, and not every one. The table has approximately 240,000 clones, around 89% seen once. The sample was peripheral blood, taken in a trial of Ad26.COV2.S vaccine versus placebo. These receptors were collected from a person aged 18 to 65 who received the Ad26.COV2.S COVID-19 vaccine or a placebo.

The genes are TRBV19 and TRBJ1-5; unclear D gene. Per germline, CDR1 LNHDA and CDR2 SQIVND (reference sequence). The CDR3 totals 13 residues. V gave up 3 bases and J gave up 9 bases, with 12 bases separating them. The DNA for the CDR3 is TGTGCCAGTAGTATTATGACCGGCTCGCCCCAGCATTTT. Its translation is CASSIMTGSPQHF.

The chain joins TRBV12-3 or TRBV12-4 to TRBJ2-3; no definite D call. V was trimmed by 6 bases and J by 5 bases, leaving 9 bases between them. The length of the CDR3 is 12 residues. The CDR3 reads CASSVKRDTQYF. The DNA for the CDR3 is TGTGCCAGCAGCGTAAAGCGAGATACGCAGTATTTT.

This rearrangement joins TRBV6-2 or TRBV6-3 to TRBJ2-4; D perhaps matches TRBD2 (6 bases). This CDR3 comprises 14 residues. From germline, CDR1 is MNHEY and CDR2 SVGEGT. The V end was cut by 6 bases, the J end by 8 bases, with 17 bases between. The CDR3 reads CASSPLGLPYIQYF. The CDR3 nucleotides read TGTGCCAGCAGCCCCTTGGGACTTCCTTACATTCAGTACTTC.

CDR3 nucleotide sequence: TGTGCCAGCAGCCCCATGGGGTGGGGCGGTGGCCTTGGGGGGGAGCAGTTCTTC. Its translation: CASSPMGWGGGLGGEQFF. The rearrangement uses TRBV7-8 and TRBJ2-1; D is possibly TRBD2 (6 bases). Deletions cut 5 bases from V and 10 bases from J, with 30 bases between. This CDR3 spans 18 amino acids. The germline gives CDR1 SGHVS, CDR2 FQNEAQ.

The rearrangement uses TRBV5-4 and TRBJ2-3; 7 bases line up with TRBD1. V lost 0 bases to trimming and J lost 5 bases; unmatched junction nucleotides: 6. The CDR3 sequence is 15 residues long. Germline V gene data show CDR1 as SGHNT and CDR2 as YYREEE (reference sequence). The chain's CDR3 is CASSLGQGMIDTQYF. In DNA form, the CDR3 reads TGTGCCAGCAGCTTGGGACAGGGTATGATAGATACGCAGTATTTT. Drawing the rest from reference TRBV5-4 and TRBJ2-3, the complete variable domain is ETGVTQSPTHLIKTRGQQVTLRCSSQSGHNTVSWYQQALGQGPQFIFQYYREEENGRGNFPPRFSGLQFPNYSSELNVNALELDDSALYLCASSLGQGMIDTQYFGPGTRLTVL.

This clone has just a few counts. Other DNA sequences within the sample encode an identical CDR3. The rearrangement links TRBV7-2 to TRBJ2-5, with D possibly TRBD2 on 6 matching bases. Germline CDR1 and CDR2: SGHTA and FQGNSA. Deletions cut 4 bases from V and 5 bases from J, with 11 bases between. The CDR3 is 13 amino acids. CDR3 DNA sequence: TGTGCCAGCAGCTCCCGGAGGGAGGAGACCCAGTACTTC. The encoded protein is CASSSRREETQYF.

This sequence joins TRBV28 and TRBJ1-5, with a tentative D call TRBD1 (5 bases). The CDR3 covers 14 residues. Germline V lookup: CDR1 MDHEN, CDR2 SYDVKM. The V and J ends lost 4 bases and 6 bases respectively, with 13 bases between them. CDR3 residues: CASSSVGPGQPQHF. CDR3 DNA sequence: TGTGCCAGCAGTTCCGTGGGACCGGGTCAGCCCCAGCATTTT.

The chain employs TRBV6-6 and TRBJ1-3, with D hard to call. V was trimmed by 0 bases and J by 0 bases, leaving 6 bases between them. The CDR3 loop spans 15 amino acids. The germline V gene encodes CDR1 MNHNY and CDR2 SVGAGI (reference sequence). CDR3 nucleotide sequence: TGTGCCAGCAGTTACTCAGGCAGCTCTGGAAACACCATATATTTT. Its protein product is CASSYSGSSGNTIYF.

This clone was recorded only once. J is TRBJ1-2 and V is TRBV7-9, with D possibly TRBD1 on 5 matching bases. Trimming removed 5 bases from V and 7 bases from J, with 17 bases in between. CDR1 and CDR2 from the germline V gene are SEHNR and FQNEAQ (reference sequence). This CDR3 is 14 amino acids long. CDR3 sequence (DNA): TGTGCCAGCAGCCCCAGGGACTTTAAGAGTGGCTACACCTTC. It codes for CASSPRDFKSGYTF.

The J gene is TRBJ2-2, the V gene TRBV24-1; no clear D. This CDR3 is built from 11 residues. CDR1 is KGHDR and CDR2 is SFDVKD in the germline V gene. V was trimmed by 6 bases and J by 8 bases, leaving 6 bases between them. This CDR3 is CATSTMGELFF. The CDR3 DNA is TGTGCCACCAGTACTATGGGGGAGCTGTTTTTT.

The rearrangement uses TRBV5-6 and TRBJ2-7, with 11 bases that match TRBD1. CDR1 and CDR2 from the germline V gene are SGHDT and YYEEEE. Unmatched junction bases numbered 7, after V lost 4 bases and J lost 4 bases. The CDR3 loop spans 15 amino acids. In DNA, the CDR3 is TGTGCCAGCAGCCCCGGGGACAGGGGGATATACGAGCAGTACTTC. It yields the protein CASSPGDRGIYEQYF.

The chain has TRBV7-9 and TRBJ1-1; D gene ambiguous. Germline V gives CDR1 SEHNR, CDR2 FQNEAQ (reference sequence). Between the trimmed V and J ends, which lost 3 bases and 4 bases, there was a span of 12 bases. This CDR3 has 14 amino acids. CDR3 sequence reads: CASSFDHLGTEAFF. CDR3 coding DNA: TGTGCCAGCAGCTTCGATCATCTGGGCACTGAAGCTTTCTTT.

The V gene is TRBV2, the J gene TRBJ2-1; no definite D call. With 1 base removed from V and 8 bases from J, the gap between germline ends came to 12 bases. This CDR3 region has 14 residues. CDR1 SNHLY and CDR2 FYNNEI come from the germline V gene. CDR3 bases: TGTGCCAGCAGTGAAGTGTGGGGTAGGCATGAGCAGTTCTTC. Amino acids: CASSEVWGRHEQFF.

The CDR3 DNA is TGTGCCAGCAGTTACGAACAGAGCACAGATACGCAGTATTTT. Translated: CASSYEQSTDTQYF. The genes are TRBV6-5 and TRBJ2-3; D ambiguous. This CDR3 spans 14 amino acids. The V and J ends lost 2 bases and 0 bases respectively, with 6 bases between them. From germline, CDR1 is MNHEY and CDR2 SVGAGI.

This chain links TRBV10-3 with TRBJ2-5; TRBD2 agrees at 8 bases. Trimming removed 4 bases from V and 5 bases from J; junction bases left unmatched: 12. The CDR3 has 16 amino acids. Germline CDR1 is ENHRY and CDR2 is SYGVKD. CDR3: CAISAGVAGSGETQYF. In DNA, the CDR3 is TGTGCCATCAGTGCCGGGGTAGCGGGGTCGGGGGAGACCCAGTACTTC.

The chain recombines TRBV6-1 with TRBJ2-7; D may correspond to TRBD1 or TRBD2 (6 bases each). The CDR3 loop spans 16 amino acids. In germline, CDR1 is MNHNS, CDR2 SASEGT. V was shortened by 2 bases and J by 7 bases, with 21 bases between the two germline ends. The CDR3 spells CASSERLGGLAGEQYF. In nucleotides, the CDR3 is TGTGCCAGCAGTGAACGGTTAGGGGGGCTAGCTGGTGAGCAGTACTTC.

This chain connects TRBV6-2 or TRBV6-3 to TRBJ2-1; 7 bases fit TRBD2. The CDR3 runs 14 residues. Looked up from germline, CDR1 is MNHEY and CDR2 is SVGEGT. J was trimmed by 12 bases and V by 6 bases; bases with no gene match: 14. The DNA of the CDR3 is TGTGCCAGCAGCTATAAAGTGGGCGGGAGCTTGCAGTTCTTC. Protein: CASSYKVGGSLQFF.

J is TRBJ2-1 and V is TRBV11-1; TRBD2 is a possible D gene (6 bases). The germline gives CDR1 SGHAT, CDR2 FQDESV (reference sequence). The germline V and J ends were trimmed by 7 bases and 12 bases, with 22 bases remaining between them. The CDR3 covers 14 residues. The chain's CDR3 is CASTQQAGAEGQFF. In DNA form, the CDR3 reads TGTGCCAGCACCCAGCAGGCGGGTGCGGAGGGGCAGTTCTTC.

V is TRBV7-9 and J is TRBJ1-4, with D unclear. CDR1 SEHNR and CDR2 FQNEAQ come from the germline V gene (reference sequence). Trimming stripped 5 bases from V and 7 bases from J, with 14 bases between. This CDR3 is 14 amino acids long. The CDR3 loop reads CASSHVGEGEKLFF. The CDR3 DNA is TGTGCCAGCAGCCACGTGGGAGAGGGTGAAAAACTGTTTTTT.

The chain links TRBV5-5 to TRBJ2-7; D gene uncertain. Germline CDR1 and CDR2: SGHKS and YYEKEE (reference sequence). The V and J ends lost 3 bases and 3 bases respectively, with 4 bases between them. The CDR3 runs to 11 residues. The CDR3 region is CASSSFYEQYF. The CDR3 DNA reads as TGTGCCAGCAGCTCCTTCTACGAGCAGTACTTC.

The genes are TRBV29-1 and TRBJ1-2; D perhaps matches TRBD1 (5 bases). The ends were cut back, 0 bases at V and 6 bases at J, with 17 bases in the middle. Germline CDR1 is SQVTM and CDR2 is ANQGSEA. The CDR3 extends over 15 amino acids. CDR3 nucleotide sequence: TGCAGCGTTGAAGATCTTTCAGGGTTGGGCCATGGCTACACCTTC. As protein: CSVEDLSGLGHGYTF.

As for this clone: The junction departs from germline at one end; a sequencing error may be responsible. V is TRBV28 and J is TRBJ1-5; D gene unclear. The CDR3 runs 12 residues. The germline CDR1 and CDR2 sequences are MDHEN and SYDVKM. Here the CDR3 DNA reads TGTCCCAGACTCGTTCAGGAACAGCCCCAGCATTTT. This translates into CPRLVQEQPQHF.